The TCR beta chain described here comes from a study of cytomegalovirus exposure and HLA in healthy donors. Overall study results and limits: It was reportedly the case that the classifier diagnosed cytomegalovirus status with high specificity and sensitivity. TCR beta V segments were, for the most part, productive about 87% or about 30% of the time in an earlier analysis.

This CDR3 has 15 residues. V shed 1 base, J shed 5 bases, and the junction held 6 bases outside the gene matches. Germline V gene sequence: CDR1 SGHRS, CDR2 YFSETQ. The PCR contained 60 Vbeta and 13 Jbeta primers. Generated by immunoSEQ multiplex PCR, the TCRdb table keeps only in-frame clones and is missing some. This sample carries over 110,000 clones, 55% to 80% of them seen once, and the ten largest clones take around 1.4%. In the case of this clone: Its matching antigen is unknown.

Donors had nominal health at sampling but likely had unrecorded immune exposures. The V gene is TRBV5-1, the J gene TRBJ2-3, with 8 bases that match TRBD2. The receptor was derived from a middle-aged woman in good health and CMV-seronegative. Sequencing used PBMCs. DNA for the CDR3: TGCGCCAGCAGCTTGAACGGGGGGGCGGGAGATACGCAGTATTTT. Protein product: CASSLNGGAGDTQYF. The complete variable domain, with remaining parts taken from reference TRBV5-1 and TRBJ2-3, reads KAGVTQTPRYLIKTRGQQVTLSCSPISGHRSVSWYQQTPGQGLQFLFEYFSETQRNKGNFPGRFSGRQFSNSRSEMNVSTLELGDSALYLCASSLNGGAGDTQYFGPGTRLTVL.